The clone carrying this T cell receptor (beta chain) has only one observation. The CDR3 runs to 17 residues. V lost 1 base, J lost 0 bases, and 7 bases stayed unmatched. The V gene's germline CDR1 is SGHRS and CDR2 YFSETQ. These data originate in a study of blood T cell repertoires in COVID-19. Study-wide background: Samples taken during acute and convalescent COVID-19 were collected in the United States, Italy and Spain. Sources were T cells, B-cell-depleted T cells, or PBMCs; the material itself was cDNA or gDNA.

This table comes from immunoSEQ multiplex PCR, and its TCRdb copy is limited to in-frame clones, with some not included. Seen here are 35,000 to 45,000 clones, roughly 93% observed once, and the top ten hold roughly 8.3%. This TCR came from a man over 45 with active COVID-19. The chain links TRBV5-1 to TRBJ2-3, with 8 bases fitting TRBD2. Sequencing was done on a sample of peripheral blood. CDR3: CASSLPGSGMSTDTQYF. For the CDR3, the DNA is TGCGCCAGCAGCTTGCCGGGTAGCGGGATGAGCACAGATACGCAGTATTTT. The full variable domain, with the rest looked up from reference TRBV5-1 and TRBJ2-3, is KAGVTQTPRYLIKTRGQQVTLSCSPISGHRSVSWYQQTPGQGLQFLFEYFSETQRNKGNFPGRFSGRQFSNSRSEMNVSTLELGDSALYLCASSLPGSGMSTDTQYFGPGTRLTVL.